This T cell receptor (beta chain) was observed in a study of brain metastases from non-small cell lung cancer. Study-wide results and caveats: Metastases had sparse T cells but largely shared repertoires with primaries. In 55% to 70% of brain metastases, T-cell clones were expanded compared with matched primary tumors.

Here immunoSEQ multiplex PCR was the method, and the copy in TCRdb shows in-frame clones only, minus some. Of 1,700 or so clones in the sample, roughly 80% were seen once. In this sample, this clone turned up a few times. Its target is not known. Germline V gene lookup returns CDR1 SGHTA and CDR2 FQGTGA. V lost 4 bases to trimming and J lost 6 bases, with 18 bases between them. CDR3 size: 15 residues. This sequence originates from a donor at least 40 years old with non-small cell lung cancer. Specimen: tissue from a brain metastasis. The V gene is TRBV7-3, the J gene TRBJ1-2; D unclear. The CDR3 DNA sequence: TGTGCCAGCAGCTCTAACCCTCGGGGTATAGATGGCTACACCTTC. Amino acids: CASSSNPRGIDGYTF.